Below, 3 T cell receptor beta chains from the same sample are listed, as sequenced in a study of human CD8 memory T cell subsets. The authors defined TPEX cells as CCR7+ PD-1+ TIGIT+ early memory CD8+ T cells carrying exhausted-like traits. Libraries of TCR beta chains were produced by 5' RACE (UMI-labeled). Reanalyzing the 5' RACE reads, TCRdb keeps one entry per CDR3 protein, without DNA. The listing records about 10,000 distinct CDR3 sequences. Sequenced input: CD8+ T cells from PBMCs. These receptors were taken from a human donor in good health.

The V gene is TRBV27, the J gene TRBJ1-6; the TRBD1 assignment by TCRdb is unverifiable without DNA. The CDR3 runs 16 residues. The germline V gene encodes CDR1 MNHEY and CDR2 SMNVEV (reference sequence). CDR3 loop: CASSLIQGVINSPLHF.

The CDR3: CASSPRPNEQFF. The chain uses TRBV28 and TRBJ2-1. CDR3 length: 12 residues. The germline CDR1 and CDR2 sequences are MDHEN and SYDVKM.

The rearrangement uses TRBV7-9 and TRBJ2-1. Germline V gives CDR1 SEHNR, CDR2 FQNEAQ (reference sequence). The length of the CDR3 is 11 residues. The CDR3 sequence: CASSASNEQFF.